The source of this T cell receptor (beta chain) is a study of cytomegalovirus exposure and HLA in healthy donors. Findings and limits, study-wide: A later analysis appeared to link common viral pathogens to several of the most significant clusters.

Comment on this clone: Its antigen is currently unknown.

The PCR ran on 60 Vbeta and 13 Jbeta primers. Some clones are missing from TCRdb's copy, which holds only in-frame ones; the method was immunoSEQ multiplex PCR. The sample holds about 82,000 clones, 70% to 85% seen once. CDR3 size: 14 residues. V lost 4 bases and J 7 bases, leaving 12 bases between the germline ends. Per the germline V gene, CDR1 is SGDLS and CDR2 is YYNGEE. V gene TRBV9 combines with J gene TRBJ1-6; a possible D gene is TRBD1 (5 bases). The sequence was obtained from a man in his sixties in good health and CMV-seronegative. The sequencing sample was made of PBMCs. This chain's CDR3 is CASSSQGGNSPLHF. In nucleotides, the CDR3 is TGTGCCAGCAGCTCTCAGGGTGGGAATTCACCCCTCCACTTT.